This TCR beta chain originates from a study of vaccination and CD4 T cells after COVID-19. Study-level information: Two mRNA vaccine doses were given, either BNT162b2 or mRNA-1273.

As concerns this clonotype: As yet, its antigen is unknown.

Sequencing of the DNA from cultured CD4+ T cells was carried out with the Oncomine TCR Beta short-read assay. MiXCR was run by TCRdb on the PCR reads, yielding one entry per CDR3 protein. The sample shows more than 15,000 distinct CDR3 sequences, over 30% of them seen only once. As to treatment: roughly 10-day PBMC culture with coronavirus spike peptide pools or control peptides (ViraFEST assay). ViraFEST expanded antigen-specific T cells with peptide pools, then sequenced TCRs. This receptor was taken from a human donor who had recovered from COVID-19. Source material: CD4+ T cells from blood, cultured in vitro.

CDR3 DNA: TGCAGTGCCCCTGGGCGTGGTCAGGGATCGAGGGAAGCTTTCTTT. It yields the protein CSAPGRGQGSREAFF. This rearrangement joins TRBV20-1 to TRBJ1-1; TRBD1 might be the D (5 bases). This CDR3 region has 15 residues. Trimming removed 6 bases from V and 8 bases from J, with 25 bases in between. CDR1 and CDR2 (germline): DFQATT, SNEGSKA (reference sequence).